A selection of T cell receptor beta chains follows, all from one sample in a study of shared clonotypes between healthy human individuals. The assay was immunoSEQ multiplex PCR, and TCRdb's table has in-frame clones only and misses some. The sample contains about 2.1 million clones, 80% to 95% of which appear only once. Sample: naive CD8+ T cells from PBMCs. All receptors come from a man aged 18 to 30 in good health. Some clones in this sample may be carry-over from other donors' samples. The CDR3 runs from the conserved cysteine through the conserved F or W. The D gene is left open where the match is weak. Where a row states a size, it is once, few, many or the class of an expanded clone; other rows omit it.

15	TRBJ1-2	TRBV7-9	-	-	TGTGCCAGCAGCCTTGGGGCAGGGGCTAACTATGGCTACACCTTC	CASSLGAGANYGYTF
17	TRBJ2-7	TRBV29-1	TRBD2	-	TGCAGCGTGCTTGGAGGGGCCGCGGGGGGAAGCTCCTACGAGCAGTACTTC	CSVLGGAAGGSSYEQYF
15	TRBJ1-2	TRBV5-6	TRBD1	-	TGTGCCAGCAGCACCGCGGGACAGACCCTCTATGGCTACACCTTC	CASSTAGQTLYGYTF
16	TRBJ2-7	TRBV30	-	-	TGTGCCTGGAGTGCCCCTCTAGACTCTCCCTTCTACGAGCAGTACTTC	CAWSAPLDSPFYEQYF
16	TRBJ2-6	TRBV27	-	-	TGTGCCAGCAGTTTATCATGGGGGGCCGGGGCCAACGTCCTGACTTTC	CASSLSWGAGANVLTF
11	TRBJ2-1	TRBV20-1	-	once	TGCAGTGCTAGAGAGGCGAAGATCCTGTTCTTC	CSAREAKILFF
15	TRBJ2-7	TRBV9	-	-	TGTGCCAGCAGCGTTTATTCGGGGGCCGGCTACGAGCAGTACTTC	CASSVYSGAGYEQYF
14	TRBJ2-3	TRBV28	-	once	TGTGCCAGCAGTTTTGCGAGTAGCACAGATACGCAGTATTTT	CASSFASSTDTQYF
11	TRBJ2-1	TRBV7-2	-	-	TGTGCCAGCAGCCCCGGGGGTGAGCAGTTCTTC	CASSPGGEQFF
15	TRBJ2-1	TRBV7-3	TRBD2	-	TGTGCCAGCAGCCTCGGACTAGCCGCCTACAATGAGCAGTTCTTC	CASSLGLAAYNEQFF
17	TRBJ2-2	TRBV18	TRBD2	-	TGTGCCAGCTCACCAAACCGACTAGCGGCGAACACCGGGGAGCTGTTTTTT	CASSPNRLAANTGELFF
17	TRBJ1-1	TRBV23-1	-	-	TGCGCCAGCAGTCAAGGGTCTGGAGGAATAGGGACCACTGAAGCTTTCTTT	CASSQGSGGIGTTEAFF
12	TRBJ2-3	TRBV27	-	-	TGTGCCAGCTTTAGGTCTGCAGATACGCAGTATTTT	CASFRSADTQYF
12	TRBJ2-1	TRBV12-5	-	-	TGTGCTAGTGGCTCAGGACGTAATGAGCAGTTCTTC	CASGSGRNEQFF
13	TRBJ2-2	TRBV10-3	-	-	TGTGCCATCAGTACAGAGTCCACCGGGGAGCTGTTTTTT	CAISTESTGELFF
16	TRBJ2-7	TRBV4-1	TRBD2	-	TGCGCCAGCAGCCAAGGCCCAGCGGGAGTACTTAGCGAGCAGTACTTC	CASSQGPAGVLSEQYF
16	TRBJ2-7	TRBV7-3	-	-	TGTGCCAGCAGCTTATTTGCCGGGTTGACGTTCGACGAGCAGTACTTC	CASSLFAGLTFDEQYF
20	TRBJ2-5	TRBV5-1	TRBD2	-	TGCGCCAGCAGCTCCTTGGGGGAGTTCGGTCTCAGACTAGCCCAAGAGACCCAGTACTTC	CASSSLGEFGLRLAQETQYF
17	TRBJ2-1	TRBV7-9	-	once	TGTGCCAGCAGCCTCCTGACGGCGGCCCCTCCCCTCAATGAGCAGTTCTTC	CASSLLTAAPPLNEQFF
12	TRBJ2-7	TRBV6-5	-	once	TGTGCCAGCAGTTCCCTGTGGTACGAGCAGTACTTC	CASSSLWYEQYF
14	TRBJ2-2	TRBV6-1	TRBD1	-	TGTGCCAGCAGTGAAATCCAGGGGGCCGGGGAGCTGTTTTTT	CASSEIQGAGELFF
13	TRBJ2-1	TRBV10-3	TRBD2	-	TGTGCCATCCCGGGACTAGCGGCGAATGAGCAGTTCTTC	CAIPGLAANEQFF
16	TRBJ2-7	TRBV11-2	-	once	TGTGCCAGCAGCTTAGATGTCGGGGCAGCCGCCTACGAGCAGTACTTC	CASSLDVGAAAYEQYF
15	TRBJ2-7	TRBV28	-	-	TGTGCCAGCACCTACAGTTTCGCGACAGCCTACGAGCAGTACTTC	CASTYSFATAYEQYF
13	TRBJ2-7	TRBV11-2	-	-	TGTGCCAGCAGCATCGACAGGCTCTACGAGCAGTACTTC	CASSIDRLYEQYF
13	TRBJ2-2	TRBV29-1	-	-	TGCAGCGCTGGACATGCCCAAGCCGGGGAGCTGTTTTTT	CSAGHAQAGELFF
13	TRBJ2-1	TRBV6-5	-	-	TGTGCCAGCCTCGGCCAGAACTACAATGAGCAGTTCTTC	CASLGQNYNEQFF
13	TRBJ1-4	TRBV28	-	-	TGTGCCAGCAGTCCACCGGGAGATGAAAAACTGTTTTTT	CASSPPGDEKLFF
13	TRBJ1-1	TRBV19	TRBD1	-	TGTGCCAGTAGCTACAGGGGGCACACTGAAGCTTTCTTT	CASSYRGHTEAFF
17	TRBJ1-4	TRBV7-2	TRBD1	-	TGTGCCAGCAGCTTATTTGGGACAGAAGCAACTAATGAAAAACTGTTTTTT	CASSLFGTEATNEKLFF
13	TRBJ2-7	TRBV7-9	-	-	TGTGCCAGCAGCTTATCGGGAGCCTACGAGCAGTACTTC	CASSLSGAYEQYF
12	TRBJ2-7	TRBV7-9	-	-	TGTGCCAGCAGCTTAGGAGGCCGCGAGCAGTACTTC	CASSLGGREQYF
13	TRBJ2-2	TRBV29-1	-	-	TGCAGCGTCAGGGACACTAACACCGGGGAGCTGTTTTTT	CSVRDTNTGELFF